The 2 T cell receptor beta chains listed next were all sequenced from one sample in a study of siplizumab effects on memory and regulatory T cells. Method: immunoSEQ multiplex PCR; TCRdb's copy keeps in-frame clones and lacks some. The top ten hold about 0.34% of the sample, which has 110,000 or so clones, about 92% seen once. Material for sequencing was CD4+ T cells sorted from blood. All receptors come from a human donor in good health.

The rearrangement links TRBV4-3 to TRBJ1-6; D is ambiguous. V lost 0 bases and J 8 bases, leaving 8 bases between the germline ends. Germline lookup yields CDR1 LGHNA and CDR2 YSLEER. The CDR3 runs 14 residues. The CDR3 region has the DNA TGCGCCAGCAGCCAAGATCCGAGGGATTCACCCCTCCACTTT. Protein product: CASSQDPRDSPLHF.

The chain combines TRBV7-2 with TRBJ2-1; 10 nucleotides match TRBD1. V was pared by 4 bases and J by 8 bases, with 5 bases of the junction left unmatched. The CDR3 is 14 residues long. The germline V gene has CDR1 SGHTA and CDR2 FQGNSA. The CDR3 loop is CASSWGQGSYEQFF. The DNA for the CDR3 is TGTGCCAGCAGCTGGGGACAGGGGTCATATGAGCAGTTCTTC.